This T cell receptor beta chain derives from a study of T cell responses to AZD1222 COVID-19 vaccine. The CDR3 sequence is 17 residues long. Germline CDR1 LNHNV, CDR2 YYDKDF (reference sequence). The germline V and J ends were trimmed by 4 bases and 0 bases, with 18 bases remaining between them. Data came from immunoSEQ multiplex PCR; TCRdb stores just in-frame clones and leaves some out. The sample includes fewer than 130,000 clones, about 95% of them seen just once. Notes on the study in general: Across spike, vaccine-associated CD4 TCRs were found, dominant at 160-218 and 743-854. Among spike-specific TCRs, nearly half reportedly target unmutated variant regions. Clonal diversity was possibly underestimated; the donors were predominantly white British and more often female.

About this clone itself: Its antigen is unidentified.

The clonotype was recovered from an adult who received the AZD1222 COVID-19 vaccine. Source: peripheral blood, taken 28 days after the second AZD1222 dose. The chain joins TRBV15 to TRBJ1-2; D is uncertain. Here the CDR3 DNA reads TGTGCCACCAGCAACTTCTTATTAGGGCCAACTAACTATGGCTACACCTTC. This encodes CATSNFLLGPTNYGYTF.